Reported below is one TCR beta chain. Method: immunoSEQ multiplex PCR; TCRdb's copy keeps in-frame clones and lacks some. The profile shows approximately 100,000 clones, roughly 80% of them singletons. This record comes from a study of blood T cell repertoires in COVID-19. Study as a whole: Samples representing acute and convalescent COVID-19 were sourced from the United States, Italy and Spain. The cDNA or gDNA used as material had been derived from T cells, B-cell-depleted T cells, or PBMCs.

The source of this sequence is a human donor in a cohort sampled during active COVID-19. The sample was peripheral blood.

In nucleotides, the CDR3 is TGTGCCAGCAGCTCCCGGGGGAGCCCGGGGGACAATGAGCAGTTCTTC. Encoded protein: CASSSRGSPGDNEQFF. This chain joins TRBV7-9 and TRBJ2-1; tentative D call: TRBD2 (6 bases). Trimming removed 4 bases at V and 5 bases at J, with 18 bases between. The CDR3 runs 16 residues. Germline V CDR1 and CDR2: SEHNR, FQNEAQ (reference sequence).